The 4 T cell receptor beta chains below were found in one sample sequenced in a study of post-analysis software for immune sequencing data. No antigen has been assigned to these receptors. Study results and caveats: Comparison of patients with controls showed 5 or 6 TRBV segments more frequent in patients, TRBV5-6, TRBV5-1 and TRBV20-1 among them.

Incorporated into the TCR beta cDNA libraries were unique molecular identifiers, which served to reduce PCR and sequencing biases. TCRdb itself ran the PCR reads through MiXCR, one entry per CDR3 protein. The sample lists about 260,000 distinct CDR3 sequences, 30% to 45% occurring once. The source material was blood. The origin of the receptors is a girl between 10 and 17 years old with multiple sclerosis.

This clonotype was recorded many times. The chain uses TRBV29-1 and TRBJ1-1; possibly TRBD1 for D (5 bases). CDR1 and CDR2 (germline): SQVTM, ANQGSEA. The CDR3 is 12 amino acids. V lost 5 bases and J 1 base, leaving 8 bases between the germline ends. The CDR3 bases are TGCAGCGTTAGGGACCCGAACACTGAAGCTTTCTTT. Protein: CSVRDPNTEAFF.

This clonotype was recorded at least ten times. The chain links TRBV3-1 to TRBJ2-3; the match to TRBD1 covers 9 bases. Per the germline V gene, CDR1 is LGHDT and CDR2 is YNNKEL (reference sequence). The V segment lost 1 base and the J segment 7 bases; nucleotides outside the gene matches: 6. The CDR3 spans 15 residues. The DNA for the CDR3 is TGTGCCAGCAGCCAAGGACAGGGGGGCCTCAATACGCAGTATTTT. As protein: CASSQGQGGLNTQYF.

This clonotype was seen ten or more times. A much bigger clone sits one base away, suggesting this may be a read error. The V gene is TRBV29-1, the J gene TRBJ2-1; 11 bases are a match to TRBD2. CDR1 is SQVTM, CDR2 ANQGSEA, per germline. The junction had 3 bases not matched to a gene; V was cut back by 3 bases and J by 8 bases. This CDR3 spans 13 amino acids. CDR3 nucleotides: TGCAGCGTTGATACTAGCGGGAGCGATGAGCAGTTCTTC. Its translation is CSVDTSGSDEQFF.

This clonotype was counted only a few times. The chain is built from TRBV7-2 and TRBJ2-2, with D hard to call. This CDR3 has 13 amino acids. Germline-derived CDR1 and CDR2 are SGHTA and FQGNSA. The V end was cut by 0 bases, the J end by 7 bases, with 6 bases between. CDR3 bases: TGTGCCAGCAGCTTAGCTTGGGGCGGGGAGCTGTTTTTT. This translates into CASSLAWGGELFF.